This T cell receptor beta chain was sequenced during a study of cytomegalovirus exposure and HLA in healthy donors. The length of the CDR3 is 14 residues. J gave up 8 bases and V 0 bases, and 5 bases lay outside the gene matches. Germline CDR1 reads SEHNR; CDR2 reads FQNEAQ (reference sequence). This clone was counted only a few times. Its specificity is not known. Study findings and constraints: Links to common viral pathogens appeared, in a later analysis, for several of the most significant clusters. The records held CMV serostatus as the only immune exposure information. Among TCR sequences, most were rare, though some public TCRs appeared in many donors.

The primer mix had 60 Vbeta and 13 Jbeta primers. The data were produced by immunoSEQ multiplex PCR, yet TCRdb's version contains in-frame clones alone and is incomplete. In the table there are roughly 160,000 clones, approximately 71% of which are singletons. Sequenced: PBMCs. This receptor was taken from a girl aged 10 to 17 in good health and CMV-seronegative. The chain recombines TRBV7-9 with TRBJ1-2; TRBD1 matches 8 bases. CDR3 amino acids: CASSLAQGARGYTF. The CDR3 DNA reads TGTGCCAGCAGCTTAGCGCAGGGGGCGCGGGGCTACACCTTC.